The 31 T cell receptor beta chains listed next were all sequenced from one sample in a study of T cell responses to AZD1222 COVID-19 vaccine. Sequenced by immunoSEQ multiplex PCR; TCRdb stores in-frame clones only, minus some. The sample shows about 100,000 clones, around nine tenths of them seen only once. The sample consisted of peripheral blood, taken on day 0 of AZD1222 vaccination. The source of these receptors is an adult in good health.

V usage is TRBV6-5 and J usage is TRBJ1-4, with TRBD1 matching 7 bases. Unmatched junction bases numbered 12, after V lost 6 bases and J lost 8 bases. Germline V lookup: CDR1 MNHEY, CDR2 SVGAGI. This CDR3 has 15 amino acids. DNA for the CDR3: TGTGCCAGCAGCGCGGCAGGGGGGGTAGTCGAAAAACTGTTTTTT. It codes for CASSAAGGVVEKLFF.

The chain combines TRBV15 with TRBJ1-2; D not resolved. Per germline, CDR1 LNHNV and CDR2 YYDKDF (reference sequence). This CDR3 comprises 14 residues. V was trimmed by 0 bases and J by 4 bases, leaving 9 bases between them. CDR3 region: CATSRDRLGYGYTF. Written as DNA, the CDR3 is TGTGCCACCAGCAGAGACAGGTTGGGCTATGGCTACACCTTC.

The chain uses TRBV4-1 and TRBJ2-6; no clear D gene. V was trimmed by 0 bases and J by 0 bases, leaving 6 bases between them. The length of the CDR3 is 16 residues. Per the germline V gene, CDR1 is MGHRA and CDR2 is YSYEKL. The CDR3 loop is CASSQEPTSGANVLTF. The CDR3, as DNA: TGCGCCAGCAGCCAAGAACCTACCTCTGGGGCCAACGTCCTGACTTTC.

The chain carries TRBV7-8 and TRBJ2-7; no definite D call. The germline V gene has CDR1 SGHVS and CDR2 FQNEAQ. V lost 4 bases to trimming and J lost 3 bases, with 13 bases between them. This CDR3 is built from 14 residues. The CDR3: CASSSDLGDYEQYF. CDR3 nucleotide sequence: TGTGCCAGCAGCTCTGACTTGGGCGACTACGAGCAGTACTTC.

In its sample, this clone was seen a few times. This chain connects TRBV28 to TRBJ1-3; D gene ambiguous. The CDR3 extends over 12 amino acids. Germline lookup yields CDR1 MDHEN and CDR2 SYDVKM. Between the trimmed V and J ends, which lost 5 bases and 7 bases, there was a span of 9 bases. The CDR3: CASSRTRNTIYF. CDR3 sequence (DNA): TGTGCCAGCAGTAGAACAAGGAACACCATATATTTT.

The chain uses TRBV3-1 (or the pseudogene TRBV3-2) and TRBJ1-6, with D possibly TRBD1 on 5 matching bases. CDR3 length equals 14 residues. V lost 4 bases and J lost 13, with 17 bases in between. From germline, CDR1 is LGHDT and CDR2 YNNKEL (reference sequence). The CDR3 bases are TGTGCCAGCAGCCTGACCGAACCTGGGGACCCCCTCCACTTT. Translation gives CASSLTEPGDPLHF.

This chain links TRBV7-6 with TRBJ2-2; D call uncertain. Germline values: CDR1 SGHVS, CDR2 FNYEAQ. The germline V and J ends were trimmed by 5 bases and 1 base, with 11 bases remaining between them. The CDR3 runs 15 residues. CDR3 sequence (DNA): TGTGCCAGCAGCCCTGGGAAGGGGAACACCGGGGAGCTGTTTTTT. Its translation: CASSPGKGNTGELFF.

CDR3: CASSHEDGPLGTEAFF. The CDR3 coding sequence is TGTGCCAGCAGCCACGAGGACGGGCCCTTGGGCACTGAAGCTTTCTTT. The chain recombines TRBV3-1 (or the pseudogene TRBV3-2) with TRBJ1-1; D is unresolved. CDR1 and CDR2 from the germline V gene are LGHDT and YNNKEL (reference sequence). The ends were cut back, 3 bases at V and 4 bases at J, with 18 bases in the middle. The CDR3 runs to 16 residues.

The V and J genes are TRBV7-9 and TRBJ1-1; no reliable D call. The V end was cut by 2 bases, the J end by 1 base, with 5 bases between. The germline CDR1 and CDR2 sequences are SEHNR and FQNEAQ (reference sequence). There are 13 residues in the CDR3. This chain's CDR3 is CASSLQGNTEAFF. The CDR3 region has the DNA TGTGCCAGCAGCTTACAAGGGAACACTGAAGCTTTCTTT.

This clone was seen only once. This chain joins TRBV3-1 (or the pseudogene TRBV3-2) and TRBJ1-2; tentative D call: TRBD1 (5 bases). The CDR3 extends over 14 amino acids. Germline lookup yields CDR1 LGHDT and CDR2 YNNKEL (reference sequence). V lost 4 bases and J lost 4, with 13 bases in between. The CDR3 loop is CASSPRWDLYGYTF. The CDR3, as DNA: TGTGCCAGCAGCCCCCGTTGGGACCTCTATGGCTACACCTTC.

The chain links TRBV5-4 to TRBJ1-1; D remains unclear. V shed 3 bases and J shed 3 bases, with 9 bases lying between them. Germline V gives CDR1 SGHNT, CDR2 YYREEE (reference sequence). The CDR3 extends over 13 amino acids. The CDR3 sequence is CASSSDPHTEAFF. CDR3 in DNA: TGTGCCAGCAGCTCCGACCCACACACTGAAGCTTTCTTT.

V usage is TRBV9 and J usage is TRBJ1-2; unclear D gene. The V and J ends lost 0 bases and 0 bases respectively, with 6 bases between them. This CDR3 spans 14 amino acids. Germline-derived CDR1 and CDR2 are SGDLS and YYNGEE. CDR3 DNA: TGTGCCAGCAGCGTAGTGTCAACTAACTATGGCTACACCTTC. Translation gives CASSVVSTNYGYTF.

The chain is built from TRBV12-3 or TRBV12-4 and TRBJ2-5; D is perhaps TRBD1 (6 bases). V was pared by 8 bases and J by 2 bases, with 12 bases between. CDR3 length: 13 residues. CDR3 sequence: CASGWTVQETQYF. In nucleotides, the CDR3 is TGTGCCAGCGGCTGGACAGTTCAAGAGACCCAGTACTTC.

J is TRBJ2-1 and V is TRBV14; D ambiguous. The V end was cut by 3 bases, the J end by 3 bases, with 6 bases between. CDR3 size: 13 residues. Germline assignment: CDR1 SGHDN and CDR2 FVKESK. In nucleotides, the CDR3 is TGTGCCAGCAGCCACCCAGTCTACAATGAGCAGTTCTTC. This sequence encodes CASSHPVYNEQFF. Combining the CDR3 with reference TRBV14 and TRBJ2-1 gives the whole variable domain EAGVTQFPSHSVIEKGQTVTLRCDPISGHDNLYWYRRVMGKEIKFLLHFVKESKQDESGMPNNRFLAERTGGTYSTLKVQPAELEDSGVYFCASSHPVYNEQFFGPGTRLTVL.

This clone appeared once. The chain uses TRBV19 and TRBJ1-4; D remains unclear. The CDR3 sequence is 15 residues long. Per the germline V gene, CDR1 is LNHDA and CDR2 is SQIVND (reference sequence). V shed 5 bases and J shed 0 bases, with 10 bases lying between them. CDR3 DNA sequence: TGTGCCAGTAGTTTTTCCCTTGCAACTAATGAAAAACTGTTTTTT. The encoded protein is CASSFSLATNEKLFF.

The chain combines TRBV7-2 with TRBJ2-2, with 11 bases identical to TRBD1. J gave up 4 bases and V 5 bases, and 6 bases lay outside the gene matches. The CDR3 has 16 amino acids. CDR1 and CDR2 (germline): SGHTA, FQGNSA. CDR3 nucleotide sequence: TGTGCCAGCAGCCGGACAGGGGGCGGGAGCACCGGGGAGCTGTTTTTT. Residues: CASSRTGGGSTGELFF.

V and J are TRBV4-1 and TRBJ1-5; D uncertain. The CDR3 totals 16 residues. The V gene's germline CDR1 is MGHRA and CDR2 YSYEKL. Deletions cut 1 base from V and 0 bases from J, with 10 bases between. The CDR3, as DNA: TGCGCCAGCAGCCAAGCAGTCGGACTTAGCAATCAGCCCCAGCATTTT. This encodes CASSQAVGLSNQPQHF.

The chain uses TRBV18 and TRBJ2-2; 9 nucleotides agree with TRBD2. The CDR3 runs 16 residues. Germline V lookup: CDR1 KGHSH, CDR2 LQKENI. V gave up 3 bases and J gave up 4 bases; unmatched junction bases: 6. In DNA, the CDR3 is TGTGCCAGCTCACCTCCGGGACTAGCCCCCACCGGGGAGCTGTTTTTT. It specifies CASSPPGLAPTGELFF.

The chain combines TRBV19 with TRBJ1-1; D is possibly TRBD1 (6 bases). Between the trimmed V and J ends, which lost 6 bases and 5 bases, there was a span of 19 bases. The CDR3 has 15 residues. Germline V gives CDR1 LNHDA, CDR2 SQIVND (reference sequence). The CDR3 coding sequence is TGTGCCAGTAGACCCGGACAGTTGGTTGGTACTGAAGCTTTCTTT. This translates into CASRPGQLVGTEAFF.

The V gene is TRBV12-3 or TRBV12-4, the J gene TRBJ1-1; weak D call: TRBD1 (5 bases). The CDR3 covers 13 residues. V was clipped by 3 bases and J by 5 bases, with 10 bases between them. The CDR3: CASSFGAGTEAFF. For the CDR3, the DNA is TGTGCCAGCAGTTTTGGGGCTGGGACTGAAGCTTTCTTT.

This clone was recorded once. This chain uses TRBV29-1 with TRBJ2-7; D possibly matches TRBD1 or TRBD2 (5 bases each). The CDR3 is 11 residues long. Between the trimmed V and J ends, which lost 1 base and 9 bases, there was a span of 10 bases. The V gene's germline CDR1 is SQVTM and CDR2 ANQGSEA. The CDR3 DNA sequence: TGCAGCGTTGAAGTGGGGGTTGCGCAGTACTTC. Translation: CSVEVGVAQYF.

This clone was picked up one time. V is TRBV5-4 and J is TRBJ2-7; 8 bases align to TRBD2. The germline V gene encodes CDR1 SGHNT and CDR2 YYREEE (reference sequence). V shed 5 bases, J shed 0 bases, and the junction held 7 bases outside the gene matches. The CDR3 runs to 15 residues. CDR3 loop: CASRTGLAASYEQYF. The CDR3 nucleotides read TGTGCCAGCAGAACCGGACTAGCTGCCTCCTACGAGCAGTACTTC.

This clone appeared a single time. This chain joins TRBV3-1 (or the pseudogene TRBV3-2) and TRBJ1-2, with 9 bases lining up with TRBD1. V was clipped by 4 bases and J by 14 bases; unmatched bases: 11. Germline CDR1 is LGHDT and CDR2 is YNNKEL (reference sequence). The CDR3 length is 13 residues. CDR3 nucleotide sequence: TGTGCCAGCAGCCGGGCCCCGGACAGGGGTTATACCTTC. It encodes CASSRAPDRGYTF.

The rearrangement links TRBV18 to TRBJ1-1, with D possibly being TRBD1 (5 bases). Per germline, CDR1 KGHSH and CDR2 LQKENI. V was clipped by 3 bases and J by 5 bases, with 22 bases between them. The CDR3 spans 17 residues. CDR3 in DNA: TGTGCCAGCTCACCCTCCCTGTTGAGGGCTAGGGGAACTGAAGCTTTCTTT. Its protein is CASSPSLLRARGTEAFF.

This clone was seen a single time. Here the CDR3 reads CASSSTGQTTNEKLFF. For the CDR3, the DNA is TGCGCCAGCAGCTCCACTGGGCAAACAACTAATGAAAAACTGTTTTTT. The chain combines TRBV5-1 with TRBJ1-4; no reliable D call. Trimming removed 3 bases from V and 0 bases from J, with 12 bases in between. The CDR3 runs to 16 residues. The germline gives CDR1 SGHRS, CDR2 YFSETQ.

This clone was recorded once. This chain links TRBV7-2 with TRBJ1-1; D gene uncertain. The length of the CDR3 is 15 residues. Germline lookup yields CDR1 SGHTA and CDR2 FQGNSA. The V end lost 1 base, the J end lost 4 bases, and 13 bases lay between the germline ends. Here the CDR3 reads CASSLGKGRGTEAFF. The CDR3, as DNA: TGTGCCAGCAGCTTAGGCAAGGGCCGCGGCACTGAAGCTTTCTTT.

This chain uses TRBV5-1 with TRBJ1-6; TRBD1 is a possible D gene (6 bases). V was clipped by 4 bases and J by 4 bases, with 9 bases between them. The CDR3 runs to 14 residues. Per the germline V gene, CDR1 is SGHRS and CDR2 is YFSETQ. CDR3: CASSIGQYNSPLHF. CDR3 DNA sequence: TGCGCCAGCAGCATCGGACAGTATAATTCACCCCTCCACTTT.

This rearrangement joins TRBV6-5 to TRBJ1-6; D ambiguous. The CDR3 contains 13 residues. Germline V gives CDR1 MNHEY, CDR2 SVGAGI. The V end lost 6 bases, the J end lost 4 bases, and 7 bases lay between the germline ends. The CDR3 nucleotides are TGTGCCAGCAGGTGGCCGTATAATTCACCCCTCCACTTT. Its translation is CASRWPYNSPLHF.

The chain combines TRBV5-5 with TRBJ1-2; perhaps TRBD1 as D (6 bases). Trimming removed 3 bases from V and 10 bases from J, with 13 bases in between. Germline CDR1 is SGHKS and CDR2 is YYEKEE (reference sequence). This CDR3 contains 12 residues. This CDR3 is CASSYAGTTYTF. The CDR3 DNA reads TGTGCCAGCAGCTATGCGGGGACAACCTACACCTTC.

The chain links TRBV29-1 to TRBJ2-4; no definite D call. The ends were cut back, 4 bases at V and 0 bases at J, with 19 bases in the middle. This CDR3 spans 17 amino acids. CDR1 is SQVTM, CDR2 ANQGSEA, per germline. The CDR3 DNA is TGCAGCGTTGCTGAGGTGGGGTTTGGTTTAGCCAAAAACATTCAGTACTTC. It codes for CSVAEVGFGLAKNIQYF.

This clone was observed a single time. This sample includes further DNA sequences coding for the same CDR3. The chain couples TRBV11-2 to TRBJ2-7; D is undetermined. V shed 1 base and J shed 2 bases, with 9 bases lying between them. The germline CDR1 and CDR2 sequences are SGHAT and FQNNGV. The CDR3 loop spans 14 amino acids. The CDR3 loop reads CASSLAGSTYEQYF. The CDR3 region has the DNA TGTGCCAGCAGCTTAGCCGGGTCAACCTACGAGCAGTACTTC.